The 31 T cell receptor beta chains given below trace back to one sample, sequenced in a study of human T cells and chemical hapten exposure (dated by TCRdb to the early 2020s). Explained via the paper, the time point label denotes: patch test 1, 2 weeks after DPC sensitization. The sample's treatment or condition label, in plain terms: therapeutic diphenylcyclopropenone sensitization with weekly scalp DPC. The method was RACE. The instrument given in TCRdb is NextSeq 500. Clones were called with MiXCR by TCRdb after fastp trimmed the public reads at Q25, and only in-frame beta chains were retained. Records with the same CDR3 protein are collapsed into one entry carrying the most frequent genes and DNA. The sample table lists 350,000 or so distinct CDR3 sequences, 6% to 8.5% of them with a count of one. The ten largest clonotypes hold approximately 8% of the sample. The starting material was whole blood, obtained in connection with sensitization to the hapten diphenylcyclopropenone (DPC). The receptor set was obtained from a young woman with alopecia areata. Some clones in this sample may be carry-over from other donors' samples.

This rearrangement joins TRBV7-2 to TRBJ1-6, with unresolved D. V gave up 3 bases and J gave up 3 bases, with 6 bases separating them. This CDR3 is 14 amino acids long. Germline CDR1 is SGHTA and CDR2 is FQGNSA. CDR3 sequence: CASSLRIYNSPLHF. CDR3 sequence (DNA): TGTGCCAGCAGCTTGAGGATCTATAATTCACCCCTCCACTTT.

This clonotype has ten or more counts. CDR3 nucleotide sequence: TGTGCCATCAGTGAGGTCTTAGGGGATACGCAGTATTTT. This codes for CAISEVLGDTQYF. The chain combines TRBV10-3 with TRBJ2-3; D gene unclear. Germline CDR1 reads ENHRY; CDR2 reads SYGVKD. With 2 bases removed from V and 6 bases from J, the gap between germline ends came to 9 bases. The CDR3 extends over 13 amino acids.

This chain joins TRBV5-1 and TRBJ1-3, with 7 bases fitting TRBD1. CDR3 length: 15 residues. The germline gives CDR1 SGHRS, CDR2 YFSETQ. Trimming removed 4 bases from V and 4 bases from J; junction bases left unmatched: 8. The chain's CDR3 is CASSVGTEGGNTIYF. The CDR3 DNA reads as TGCGCCAGCAGCGTGGGGACAGAAGGAGGAAACACCATATATTTT.

This clonotype was observed a few times. The gene calls are TRBV18 and TRBJ1-6; D may be TRBD1 (6 bases). Germline loops: CDR1 KGHSH, CDR2 LQKENI. Trimming left V 2 bases short and J 10 bases short, with 12 bases between. The CDR3 covers 14 residues. The CDR3 loop reads CASSPSGGNSPLHF. In DNA form, the CDR3 reads TGTGCCAGCTCACCATCGGGGGGCAACTCACCCCTCCACTTT.

This clonotype has more than one count but fewer than ten. The chain uses TRBV4-3 and TRBJ1-6, with D uncertain. This CDR3 has 18 amino acids. V shed 4 bases and J shed 6 bases, with 22 bases lying between them. Germline CDR1 LGHNA, CDR2 YSLEER. CDR3 in DNA: TGCGCCAGCAGCCTAATGACACCCAGTGAAGGTTCTAATTCACCCCTCCACTTT. It is translated as CASSLMTPSEGSNSPLHF.

The chain couples TRBV12-5 to TRBJ1-1; perhaps TRBD1 as D (5 bases). CDR3 length: 14 residues. The V gene lost 5 bases and the J gene lost 10 bases, with 20 bases spanning the gap. In germline, CDR1 is LGHNT, CDR2 FRNRAP. CDR3 in amino acids: CASGPDGWGYSAFF. CDR3 nucleotide sequence: TGTGCTAGTGGTCCGGACGGGTGGGGGTATTCAGCTTTCTTT.

This clonotype has more than one count but fewer than ten. The gene calls are TRBV11-2 and TRBJ2-7, with a weak D call TRBD2 (6 bases). Germline CDR1 SGHAT, CDR2 FQNNGV. Trimming pared 0 bases from V and 7 bases from J, leaving 16 bases between. The CDR3 is 15 amino acids. CDR3: CASSLDLPGGEEQYF. In DNA form, the CDR3 reads TGTGCCAGCAGCTTAGATCTGCCAGGAGGGGAAGAGCAGTACTTC.

This clonotype came up many times. The chain links TRBV20-1 to TRBJ1-5; D not certain. V lost 6 bases to trimming and J lost 4 bases, with 13 bases between them. The CDR3 runs 13 residues. CDR1 and CDR2 (germline): DFQATT, SNEGSKA (reference sequence). DNA of the CDR3: TGCAGTGCCAGTATATGGGGAAATCAGCCCCAGCATTTT. This sequence encodes CSASIWGNQPQHF.

This clonotype has only a few counts. The chain has TRBV7-9 and TRBJ1-1; the D gene is possibly TRBD1 (6 bases). The CDR3 loop spans 11 amino acids. V was cut by 5 bases and J by 10 bases, with 11 bases left in between. Per the germline V gene, CDR1 is SEHNR and CDR2 is FQNEAQ (reference sequence). The CDR3 sequence: CASSEAGVAFF. As DNA, the CDR3 is TGTGCCAGCAGCGAGGCAGGGGTAGCTTTCTTT.

This clonotype was seen many times. This chain connects TRBV6-1 to TRBJ2-5; no definite D call. V was clipped by 4 bases and J by 10 bases, with 13 bases between them. Germline-derived CDR1 and CDR2 are MNHNS and SASEGT. The CDR3 length is 12 residues. The CDR3 DNA reads TGTGCCAGCAGTGGTAGCAAGGTGGGCCAGTACTTC. This codes for CASSGSKVGQYF.

For this clonotype: A single base separates this from a much larger clone, so it may be a read error. V usage is TRBV6-5 and J usage is TRBJ2-3, with D maybe TRBD2 (5 bases). Germline CDR1 is MNHEY and CDR2 is SVGAGI. This CDR3 has 12 residues. Trimming removed 6 bases at V and 6 bases at J, with 10 bases between. CDR3 coding DNA: TGTGCCAGCAGCCGCGGCGGGGATACGCAGTATTTT. Its protein product is CASSRGGDTQYF.

This clonotype has a count of ten or more. The chain employs TRBV2 and TRBJ2-3, with 9 bases lining up with TRBD2. The V and J ends lost 2 bases and 1 base, in that order; junction bases with no gene match: 4. Germline V gives CDR1 SNHLY, CDR2 FYNNEI. The CDR3 spans 16 residues. The CDR3 nucleotides read TGTGCCAGCAGTGAATTGGCTAGCGGGGGCACAGATACGCAGTATTTT. Translating it yields CASSELASGGTDTQYF.

This clonotype showed up many times. V usage is TRBV12-3 or TRBV12-4 and J usage is TRBJ2-2, with 7 bases identical to TRBD2. V was pared by 5 bases and J by 1 base, with 4 bases of the junction left unmatched. This CDR3 has 15 residues. CDR3 coding DNA: TGTGCCAGCAGTCTAGGACTAGTGAACACCGGGGAGCTGTTTTTT. Its protein product is CASSLGLVNTGELFF.

The chain couples TRBV27 to TRBJ2-5; D tentatively fits TRBD1 or TRBD2 (5 bases each). Germline V CDR1 and CDR2: MNHEY, SMNVEV (reference sequence). V lost 9 bases and J 4 bases, leaving 9 bases between the germline ends. The CDR3 totals 11 residues. This CDR3 reads CASPGPETQYF. CDR3 bases: TGTGCCAGTCCGGGGCCAGAGACCCAGTACTTC.

J is TRBJ1-3 and V is TRBV7-2; possible D gene TRBD1, 5 bases. The CDR3 contains 14 residues. Trimming cost V 6 bases and J 2 bases, with 11 bases left between them. Germline loops: CDR1 SGHTA, CDR2 FQGNSA. CDR3 bases: TGTGCCAGCAGGGCCCCGGGGGCTGGAAACACCATATATTTT. Translated: CASRAPGAGNTIYF.

The count of this clonotype is one. This chain joins TRBV4-1 and TRBJ1-5; no clear D gene. In germline, CDR1 is MGHRA, CDR2 YSYEKL. The CDR3 loop spans 15 amino acids. Trimming left V 4 bases short and J 3 bases short, with 13 bases between. The CDR3 spells CASSPLAGFNQPQHF. In DNA, the CDR3 is TGCGCCAGCAGCCCATTGGCAGGCTTCAATCAGCCCCAGCATTTT.

This clonotype was seen a few times. The V call is TRBV6-5, the J call TRBJ1-6; D is undetermined. In germline, CDR1 is MNHEY, CDR2 SVGAGI. The length of the CDR3 is 14 residues. Trimming pared 4 bases from V and 4 bases from J, leaving 8 bases between. This chain's CDR3 is CASSSGRYNSPLHF. CDR3 DNA: TGTGCCAGCAGTTCGGGTCGATATAATTCACCCCTCCACTTT.

This clonotype was seen a few times. This rearrangement joins TRBV18 to TRBJ2-3; D gene unclear. This CDR3 has 15 residues. Trimming stripped 1 base from V and 1 base from J, with 9 bases between. Germline V gene lookup returns CDR1 KGHSH and CDR2 LQKENI. This CDR3 reads CASSPLTLRTDTQYF. Here the CDR3 DNA reads TGTGCCAGCTCACCACTCACTCTTCGCACAGATACGCAGTATTTT. Complete variable domain (other parts from reference TRBV18 and TRBJ2-3): NAGVMQNPRHLVRRRGQEARLRCSPMKGHSHVYWYRQLPEEGLKFMVYLQKENIIDESGMPKERFSAEFPKEGPSILRIQQVVRGDSAAYFCASSPLTLRTDTQYFGPGTRLTVL.

This clonotype has at least ten counts. The chain has TRBV10-3 and TRBJ1-1; D gene unclear. Germline V gene data show CDR1 as ENHRY and CDR2 as SYGVKD. Between the trimmed V and J ends, which lost 3 bases and 11 bases, there was a span of 16 bases. The CDR3 totals 13 residues. The CDR3 coding sequence is TGTGCCATCAGTGAAATAGCTCCGGGAGGGGCTTTCTTT. Translation gives CAISEIAPGGAFF.

This clonotype has ten or more counts. The genes are TRBV7-3 and TRBJ1-1; D is undetermined. V was shortened by 5 bases and J by 3 bases, with 10 bases between the two germline ends. The CDR3 contains 13 residues. The V gene's germline CDR1 is SGHTA and CDR2 FQGTGA. CDR3 sequence reads: CASSARTHTEAFF. The CDR3 DNA is TGTGCCAGCAGCGCCAGGACGCACACTGAAGCTTTCTTT.

The J gene is TRBJ1-1, the V gene TRBV3-1; D uncertain. The V gene lost 0 bases and the J gene lost 10 bases, with 9 bases spanning the gap. CDR1 is LGHDT and CDR2 is YNNKEL in the germline V gene (reference sequence). The CDR3 sequence is 12 residues long. This chain's CDR3 is CASSQDLRGAFF. The CDR3 region has the DNA TGTGCCAGCAGCCAAGATCTACGGGGAGCTTTCTTT.

This clonotype came up many times. The chain has TRBV6-2 or TRBV6-3 and TRBJ2-5; TRBD2 agrees at 12 bases. This CDR3 is 17 amino acids long. J gave up 2 bases and V 5 bases, and 9 bases lay outside the gene matches. CDR1 MNHEY and CDR2 SVGEGT come from the germline V gene. The DNA of the CDR3 is TGTGCCAGCAGTCACCGACTAGCGGGGGCTACTCAAGAGACCCAGTACTTC. It is translated as CASSHRLAGATQETQYF.

V is TRBV2 and J is TRBJ1-1; weak D call: TRBD1 (6 bases). The CDR3 length is 14 residues. V lost 5 bases, J lost 1 base, and 11 bases lay in between. Germline V CDR1 and CDR2: SNHLY, FYNNEI. Here the CDR3 DNA reads TGTGCCAGCAGTCCGACAGGTTGGAACACTGAAGCTTTCTTT. This gives the protein CASSPTGWNTEAFF.

This chain connects TRBV5-6 to TRBJ1-2, with D hard to call. V lost 4 bases and J 4 bases, leaving 17 bases between the germline ends. The CDR3 is 15 amino acids. Germline values: CDR1 SGHDT, CDR2 YYEEEE. This CDR3 reads CASSPPGLPAYGYTF. CDR3 sequence (DNA): TGTGCCAGCAGCCCTCCGGGCCTCCCTGCCTATGGCTACACCTTC.

This clonotype showed up many times. This chain uses TRBV24-1 with TRBJ2-2, with 8 bases that match TRBD1. Looked up from germline, CDR1 is KGHDR and CDR2 is SFDVKD. The CDR3 runs 16 residues. The V segment lost 4 bases and the J segment 6 bases; nucleotides outside the gene matches: 9. DNA of the CDR3: TGTGCCACCAGTGACGGGACAGGCTTCGAGTCCGGGGAGCTGTTTTTT. It encodes CATSDGTGFESGELFF.

This clonotype has a count of ten or more. The chain couples TRBV28 to TRBJ2-3; TRBD2 aligns across 8 bases. Losses at the gene ends were 5 bases for V and 3 bases for J; bases not matched to a gene: 7. The CDR3 has 15 amino acids. The germline V gene has CDR1 MDHEN and CDR2 SYDVKM. CDR3 region: CASSGAGDATDTQYF. DNA for the CDR3: TGTGCCAGCAGTGGAGCGGGGGACGCTACAGATACGCAGTATTTT.

The chain uses TRBV3-1 and TRBJ2-3; either TRBD1 or TRBD2 may supply D (5 bases each). V was cut by 3 bases and J by 6 bases, with 16 bases left in between. Per the germline V gene, CDR1 is LGHDT and CDR2 is YNNKEL (reference sequence). The CDR3 covers 15 residues. The CDR3 coding sequence is TGTGCCAGCAGCCAGCCGGGGCGCCCCAGGGATACGCAGTATTTT. This codes for CASSQPGRPRDTQYF.

The chain has TRBV24-1 and TRBJ2-2; the D gene is possibly TRBD1 (8 bases). V was shortened by 4 bases and J by 5 bases, with 16 bases between the two germline ends. The CDR3 loop spans 16 amino acids. Germline-derived CDR1 and CDR2 are KGHDR and SFDVKD. DNA of the CDR3: TGTGCCACCAGTGAAGCCGCACAGGGGGGGACCGGGGAGCTGTTTTTT. It codes for CATSEAAQGGTGELFF.

The table lists this clonotype with a few counts. In DNA form, the CDR3 reads TGCGCCAGCAGCTTGGGGACAGGGGGCGCATATAATTCACCCCTCCACTTT. It yields the protein CASSLGTGGAYNSPLHF. The V and J genes are TRBV5-1 and TRBJ1-6; 11 bases line up with TRBD1. In germline, CDR1 is SGHRS, CDR2 YFSETQ. With V trimmed by 0 bases and J by 4 bases, 3 bases remained unmatched. There are 17 residues in the CDR3.

This rearrangement joins TRBV11-2 to TRBJ2-3; no clear D gene. The germline V gene has CDR1 SGHAT and CDR2 FQNNGV. V was pared by 4 bases and J by 5 bases, with 13 bases between. This CDR3 has 14 residues. This CDR3 reads CASSSMSWGDTQYF. Written as DNA, the CDR3 is TGTGCCAGCAGCTCCATGAGTTGGGGAGATACGCAGTATTTT.

The rearrangement uses TRBV12-3 or TRBV12-4 and TRBJ1-6; D is ambiguous. The CDR3 sequence is 12 residues long. V dropped 7 bases and J dropped 8 bases, with 9 bases sitting between them. Here the CDR3 DNA reads TGTGCCAGCACCAACCCTGATTCACCCCTCCACTTT. Translated: CASTNPDSPLHF.